What follows are 17 T cell receptor beta chains derived from one specimen sequenced in a study of blood T cell repertoires in COVID-19 (dated by TCRdb to 2020 to 2021). Libraries were prepared through the immunoSEQ multiplex PCR assay. TCRdb carries this immuneACCESS record with in-frame sequences only. Its versions omit some clonotypes, under half of them owing to an unresolved V gene in the studies checked, with the rest unexplained. Within this sample are 150,000 to 200,000 clones, with about 86% of them counted one time only. Together, the top ten hold roughly 9.7% of the sample. The sequencing sample was made of peripheral blood. The receptors were gathered from a woman aged 55-69 years with COVID-19, enrolled during active disease.

The chain has TRBV7-2 and TRBJ1-5, with 9 bases lining up with TRBD1. Germline lookup yields CDR1 SGHTA and CDR2 FQGNSA. This CDR3 region has 16 residues. The J segment lost 4 bases and the V segment lost 5 bases, leaving 9 bases of the junction unmatched. The CDR3, as DNA: TGTGCCAGCAGCCTGATAACCGGGACAGGGAATCAGCCCCAGCATTTT. Translating it yields CASSLITGTGNQPQHF.

The chain uses TRBV19 and TRBJ2-7, with 10 bases identical to TRBD1. CDR1 is LNHDA, CDR2 SQIVND, per germline (reference sequence). The CDR3 totals 15 residues. V trimming: 5 bases; J trimming: 3 bases; junction bases outside the gene matches: 7. The CDR3 DNA sequence: TGTGCCAGTAGTCCGACCCGGACAGGGGGCTACGAGCAGTACTTC. It yields the protein CASSPTRTGGYEQYF.

This chain joins TRBV19 and TRBJ2-1; 9 nucleotides line up with TRBD2. CDR1 and CDR2 (germline): LNHDA, SQIVND (reference sequence). The CDR3 is 15 residues long. After removal of 2 bases from V and 9 bases from J, the junction contained 8 bases not matched to a gene. CDR3 bases: TGTGCCAGTAGTATAAGGACTAGCGACTCTGGTGAGCAGTTCTTC. Translation: CASSIRTSDSGEQFF.

Here the CDR3 reads CATLSRGGMGTEAFF. The CDR3 region has the DNA TGTGCCACCCTAAGTCGTGGGGGGATGGGGACTGAAGCTTTCTTT. The chain uses TRBV15 and TRBJ1-1; TRBD1 is a possible D gene (5 bases). Germline loops: CDR1 LNHNV, CDR2 YYDKDF (reference sequence). V was trimmed by 8 bases and J by 5 bases, leaving 21 bases between them. The CDR3 length is 15 residues.

The chain recombines TRBV6-6 with TRBJ2-7; 9 positions agree with TRBD1. Germline CDR1 is MNHNY and CDR2 is SVGAGI (reference sequence). V trimming: 8 bases; J trimming: 4 bases; junction bases outside the gene matches: 12. The CDR3 has 15 amino acids. CDR3 sequence: CASSKAGTGSYEQYF. In nucleotides, the CDR3 is TGTGCCAGCTCTAAGGCCGGGACAGGGAGTTACGAGCAGTACTTC.

This sequence joins TRBV11-3 and TRBJ2-7; weak D call: TRBD2 (6 bases). This CDR3 region has 14 residues. The V gene lost 1 base and the J gene lost 4 bases, with 11 bases spanning the gap. Germline CDR1 reads SGHNT; CDR2 reads YENEEA. CDR3 in DNA: TGTGCCAGCAGCTTAGCCGGGACTTCTTACGAGCAGTACTTC. As protein: CASSLAGTSYEQYF.

The chain links TRBV7-2 to TRBJ1-2; no reliable D call. Germline values: CDR1 SGHTA, CDR2 FQGNSA. Trimming took off 7 bases at V and 8 bases at J, with 11 bases between the two ends. This CDR3 contains 11 residues. The CDR3 DNA follows: TGTGCCAGCACCCAGGCAAGGGGCTACACCTTC. Translated, it gives CASTQARGYTF.

This sequence joins TRBV30 and TRBJ1-2; D possibly corresponds to TRBD1 (5 bases). The CDR3 consists of 15 residues. Germline V CDR1 and CDR2: GTSNPN, SVGIG (reference sequence). V was cut by 3 bases and J by 5 bases, with 19 bases left in between. Here the CDR3 reads CAWSRPGDGHYGYTF. CDR3 DNA: TGTGCCTGGAGCCGCCCGGGGGACGGCCATTATGGCTACACCTTC.

As regards this clone: A read error may produce the germline difference seen at one junction end. The genes are TRBV10-2 and TRBJ2-1; 9 bases are shared with TRBD2. The CDR3 sequence is 12 residues long. Germline CDR1 and CDR2: WSHSY and SAAADI. This chain's CDR3 is CASRTLTSGEVF. CDR3 nucleotides: TGCGCCAGCAGGACCTTGACTAGCGGAGAGGTCTTC.

This chain uses TRBV19 with TRBJ1-2; tentative D call: TRBD1 (5 bases). The CDR3 sequence is 14 residues long. V was trimmed by 5 bases and J by 4 bases, leaving 14 bases between them. In germline, CDR1 is LNHDA, CDR2 SQIVND (reference sequence). The chain's CDR3 is CASSARAMVYGYTF. The CDR3 DNA reads TGTGCCAGTAGTGCCAGGGCGATGGTCTATGGCTACACCTTC.

This clone has just one count. At one of its ends the junction is not consistent with the germline gene, which may arise from a read error. The chain couples TRBV7-7 to TRBJ2-3, with TRBD1 matching over 10 bases. The CDR3 is made up of 16 amino acids. CDR1 and CDR2 (germline): SSHAT, FNYEAQ (reference sequence). CDR3 nucleotide sequence: TGTGCTAGCAGCCCGGACAGGGGGGCTAGCACAGATACGCAGTATTTT. This sequence encodes CASSPDRGASTDTQYF.

The V gene is TRBV6-5, the J gene TRBJ2-7; tentative D call: TRBD2 (6 bases). Looked up from germline, CDR1 is MNHEY and CDR2 is SVGAGI. Trimming shortened V by 9 bases and J by 3 bases, and 18 bases separated the two germline ends. This CDR3 comprises 14 residues. Written as DNA, the CDR3 is TGTGCCAGTGCGAGGGCGGAGGGCCTCTACGAGCAGTACTTC. It encodes CASARAEGLYEQYF.

CDR3 amino acids: CATSESGDGYTF. DNA of the CDR3: TGTGCCACCAGTGAGTCCGGGGATGGCTACACCTTC. The chain links TRBV24-1 to TRBJ1-2; D is unclear. The CDR3 has 12 residues. CDR1 KGHDR and CDR2 SFDVKD come from the germline V gene. V lost 4 bases and J 6 bases, leaving 8 bases between the germline ends.

The genes are TRBV9 and TRBJ1-4, with D perhaps TRBD1 (5 bases). The V gene's germline CDR1 is SGDLS and CDR2 YYNGEE. The CDR3 contains 15 residues. V was trimmed by 5 bases and J by 7 bases, leaving 18 bases between them. CDR3 amino acids: CASSIALPGGEKLFF. DNA of the CDR3: TGTGCCAGCAGTATTGCGCTACCCGGGGGTGAAAAACTGTTTTTT. Based on the CDR3 plus reference TRBV9 and TRBJ1-4, the full variable domain is DSGVTQTPKHLITATGQRVTLRCSPRSGDLSVYWYQQSLDQGLQFLIQYYNGEERAKGNILERFSAQQFPDLHSELNLSSLELGDSALYFCASSIALPGGEKLFFGSGTQLSVL.

The chain couples TRBV28 to TRBJ1-2, with D possibly matching TRBD1 (6 bases). The CDR3 covers 13 residues. Trimming took off 7 bases at V and 5 bases at J, with 14 bases between the two ends. CDR1 MDHEN and CDR2 SYDVKM come from the germline V gene. CDR3 in DNA: TGTGCCAGCAAGGACAGAGCGTTTTATGGCTACACCTTC. Amino acids: CASKDRAFYGYTF.

The chain couples TRBV9 to TRBJ2-2, with TRBD1 matching over 9 bases. V was clipped by 3 bases and J by 4 bases; unmatched bases: 7. Germline loops: CDR1 SGDLS, CDR2 YYNGEE. This CDR3 is built from 16 residues. In DNA, the CDR3 is TGTGCCAGCAGCGCAACTCACAGGGGGCTCACCGGGGAGCTGTTTTTT. Its protein is CASSATHRGLTGELFF. Full variable domain (outside the CDR3, taken from reference TRBV9 and TRBJ2-2): DSGVTQTPKHLITATGQRVTLRCSPRSGDLSVYWYQQSLDQGLQFLIQYYNGEERAKGNILERFSAQQFPDLHSELNLSSLELGDSALYFCASSATHRGLTGELFFGEGSRLTVL.

The chain uses TRBV11-2 and TRBJ2-7; TRBD1 is a possible D gene (5 bases). Trimming left V 1 base short and J 3 bases short, with 10 bases between. Germline V lookup: CDR1 SGHAT, CDR2 FQNNGV. The CDR3 sequence is 14 residues long. The CDR3 DNA reads TGTGCCAGCAGCTTAGTAGGACACCGCTACGAGCAGTACTTC. The encoded protein is CASSLVGHRYEQYF.